This is a list of T cell receptor beta chains from one sample in a study of blood T cell repertoires in COVID-19. Profiled with immunoSEQ multiplex PCR; TCRdb holds only in-frame clones, not every one. The data show some 240,000 clones, approximately 82% seen once. Sequencing input: peripheral blood. These receptors were obtained from a middle-aged woman who had recovered from COVID-19. Both conserved end residues are part of each CDR3. D genes are given only for firm matches. Not all rows give a size; the values are once, few, many and, for expanded clones, a class.

j_call v_call d_call clone_size cdr3_aa cdr3_nt
TRBJ1-2 TRBV7-8 TRBD1 few CASSLRDRVDYGYTF TGTGCCAGCAGCTTAAGGGACAGGGTCGACTATGGCTACACCTTC
TRBJ1-2 TRBV27 TRBD1 few CASSFSPTGDGYTF TGTGCCAGCAGTTTTAGCCCGACAGGGGATGGCTACACCTTC
TRBJ2-7 TRBV11-2 TRBD1 - CASRNLQGEPPSEQYF TGTGCCAGCAGGAATTTACAGGGGGAACCCCCTTCCGAGCAGTACTTC
TRBJ2-7 TRBV18 TRBD2 - CASSRTTAAGGLYEQYF TGTGCCAGCTCACGTACTACGGCAGCGGGGGGGCTCTACGAGCAGTACTTC
TRBJ1-5 TRBV28 TRBD1 - CASSLSTGVDNQPQHF TGTGCCAGCAGTCTATCGACAGGGGTGGACAATCAGCCCCAGCATTTT
TRBJ1-1 TRBV29-1 - - CSVTTGLNTEAFF TGCAGCGTCACTACAGGGCTCAACACTGAAGCTTTCTTT
TRBJ1-6 TRBV2 - - CASSEEDTNSPLHF TGTGCCAGCAGTGAAGAAGACACTAATTCACCCCTCCACTTT
TRBJ2-7 TRBV6-6 TRBD1 - CASSYNDRDEQYF TGTGCCAGCAGTTACAACGACAGGGACGAGCAGTACTTC
TRBJ1-2 TRBV9 - - CASSLRTAPNYGYTF TGTGCCAGCAGCCTACGGACAGCCCCAAACTATGGCTACACCTTC
TRBJ2-4 TRBV28 - - CASSLAGAGKNIQYF TGTGCCAGCAGTTTAGCAGGGGCTGGGAAAAACATTCAGTACTTC
TRBJ1-1 TRBV2 - - CASSQGQNTEAFF TGTGCCAGCAGTCAGGGGCAGAACACTGAAGCTTTCTTT
TRBJ1-4 TRBV11-2 TRBD1 - CASSWTGAEKLFF TGTGCCAGCAGCTGGACAGGGGCTGAAAAACTGTTTTTT
TRBJ2-1 TRBV5-4 TRBD1 few CASSFGDRGFNEQFF TGTGCCAGCAGCTTCGGGGACAGGGGTTTCAATGAGCAGTTCTTC
TRBJ1-1 TRBV5-1 - once CASSLGENTEAFF TGCGCCAGCAGCTTGGGCGAAAACACTGAAGCTTTCTTT
TRBJ2-2 TRBV5-1 TRBD1 - CASSYGTGGTGELFF TGCGCCAGCAGCTACGGGACAGGGGGCACCGGGGAGCTGTTTTTT
TRBJ1-6 TRBV3-1/TRBV3-2 - - CASSQAKRNSPLHF TGTGCCAGCAGCCAAGCCAAGAGGAATTCACCCCTCCACTTT
TRBJ2-5 TRBV10-3 TRBD2 - CATRLAGGEETQYF TGTGCCACGCGACTAGCGGGGGGGGAAGAGACCCAGTACTTC
TRBJ2-5 TRBV19 - - CASSTGSDARGGTQYF TGTGCCAGTAGTACGGGATCGGACGCCCGAGGGGGGACCCAGTACTTC
TRBJ2-1 TRBV28 - few CASSSSRGSDNEQFF TGTGCCAGCAGTTCTTCCCGGGGTTCAGACAATGAGCAGTTCTTC
TRBJ1-1 TRBV6-6 - - CASSYGMVGPEAFF TGTGCCAGCAGTTACGGTATGGTGGGCCCTGAAGCTTTCTTT
TRBJ2-2 TRBV5-1 - - CASSSQGGGSGELFF TGCGCCAGCAGCTCACAGGGTGGTGGGTCCGGGGAGCTGTTTTTT
TRBJ1-2 TRBV5-1 TRBD1 - CASSATGPLYGYTF TGCGCCAGCAGCGCGACAGGGCCTCTCTATGGCTACACCTTC
TRBJ2-1 TRBV5-4 - - CASSLVFSGEPEQFF TGTGCCAGCAGCTTGGTTTTTTCGGGGGAACCCGAGCAGTTCTTC
TRBJ1-2 TRBV30 - - CAWRATSNYGYTF TGTGCCTGGCGCGCCACGTCAAACTATGGCTACACCTTC
TRBJ2-3 TRBV4-1 TRBD2 - CASSQERGTSGGPETDTQYF TGCGCCAGCAGCCAAGAGAGGGGGACTAGCGGGGGCCCTGAGACAGATACGCAGTATTTT
TRBJ2-3 TRBV11-1 TRBD2 - CASSSGGGTDTQYF TGTGCCAGCAGCTCCGGGGGGGGCACAGATACGCAGTATTTT
TRBJ2-5 TRBV6-5 - - CASSYSPLIPTQYF TGTGCCAGCAGTTACTCGCCCCTAATTCCGACCCAGTACTTC
TRBJ1-2 TRBV29-1 - - CSAMGGRGYTF TGCAGCGCAATGGGAGGCCGTGGCTACACCTTC
TRBJ1-2 TRBV28 - - CATVRDRGYTF TGTGCCACCGTCAGGGATCGTGGCTACACCTTC
TRBJ2-1 TRBV6-5 - once CASSYSLQNNEQFF TGTGCCAGCAGTTACTCGCTACAGAACAATGAGCAGTTCTTC
TRBJ1-6 TRBV5-6 - - CASSLVSRRNSPLHF TGTGCCAGCAGCTTAGTCTCGAGGAGGAATTCACCCCTCCACTTT
TRBJ2-5 TRBV13 TRBD2 - CASSLSAAGGRETQYF TGTGCCAGCAGCTTATCGGCCGCGGGGGGGCGGGAGACCCAGTACTTC
TRBJ1-4 TRBV3-1/TRBV3-2 - - CASSQEAGAELFF TGTGCCAGCAGCCAAGAGGCTGGGGCGGAACTGTTTTTT
TRBJ2-2 TRBV10-3 TRBD2 - CATRRDYNANTGELFF TGTGCCACGCGACGGGACTACAACGCGAACACCGGGGAGCTGTTTTTT
TRBJ1-2 TRBV6-2/TRBV6-3 - - CASSRHPANYGYTF TGTGCCAGCAGTCGACACCCGGCCAACTATGGCTACACCTTC
TRBJ1-2 TRBV7-2 - - CASSPGGEVNYGYTF TGTGCCAGCAGCCCAGGCGGGGAAGTTAACTATGGCTACACCTTC
TRBJ1-1 TRBV11-2 - - CASSLNRDTEAFF TGTGCCAGCAGCTTAAACAGGGACACTGAAGCTTTCTTT
TRBJ2-2 TRBV19 - - CASSIRAGIGTGELFF TGTGCCAGTAGTATTCGGGCGGGGATAGGCACCGGGGAGCTGTTTTTT
TRBJ2-2 TRBV6-5 - - CATSTVHTGELFF TGTGCCACCTCGACAGTCCATACCGGGGAGCTGTTTTTT
TRBJ1-6 TRBV18 - few CASSPTGSHSPLHF TGTGCCAGCTCACCGACAGGTTCACATTCACCCCTCCACTTT
TRBJ2-3 TRBV2 TRBD2 once CASTLGLAGTDTQYF TGTGCCAGTACTTTAGGACTAGCGGGGACAGATACGCAGTATTTT
TRBJ2-7 TRBV27 TRBD1 - CASSWGQGAYEQYF TGTGCCAGCAGTTGGGGACAGGGGGCTTACGAGCAGTACTTC
TRBJ1-1 TRBV6-5 - once CASTGHAEAFF TGTGCCAGTACAGGGCATGCTGAAGCTTTCTTT
TRBJ2-6 TRBV7-2 - - CASSLASTSGANVLTF TGTGCCAGCAGCTTAGCCAGTACCTCTGGGGCCAACGTCCTGACTTTC
TRBJ1-4 TRBV7-2 TRBD1 once CASSLSGTADSEKLFF TGTGCCAGCAGCTTATCGGGGACAGCCGACAGTGAAAAACTGTTTTTT
TRBJ2-1 TRBV28 - - CASSLTSYNEQFF TGTGCCAGCAGTTTGACTAGTTACAATGAGCAGTTCTTC
TRBJ1-3 TRBV5-1 - few CASSLAGEAYSGNTIYF TGCGCCAGCAGCTTGGCTGGCGAGGCCTACTCTGGAAACACCATATATTTT
TRBJ1-5 TRBV2 - - CASSSQTGRYQPQHF TGTGCCAGCAGCAGTCAGACAGGACGCTACCAGCCCCAGCATTTT
TRBJ2-7 TRBV18 - - CASSPPLPGSYEQYF TGTGCCAGCTCACCACCGCTCCCGGGGTCCTACGAGCAGTACTTC
TRBJ1-1 TRBV6-4 TRBD1 - CASSRTGGLAEAFF TGTGCCAGCAGTCGGACAGGGGGTCTCGCTGAAGCTTTCTTT
TRBJ1-4 TRBV4-2 - - CASSQEGGRTNEKLFF TGTGCCAGCAGCCAAGAAGGAGGGAGAACTAATGAAAAACTGTTTTTT
TRBJ1-2 TRBV7-2 - - CASSFLAGVGYGYTF TGTGCCAGCAGCTTCCTAGCCGGGGTCGGCTATGGCTACACCTTC
TRBJ2-1 TRBV2 TRBD2 - CASSERLAGGSWSYNEQFF TGTGCCAGCAGTGAGAGACTAGCGGGGGGCTCTTGGTCCTACAATGAGCAGTTCTTC
TRBJ1-1 TRBV18 - - CASLLPGHSPFF TGTGCCAGCCTGTTACCGGGACACTCACCTTTCTTT
TRBJ2-1 TRBV30 TRBD1 - CAWSQTGGGFF TGTGCCTGGAGCCAGACAGGGGGGGGGTTCTTC
TRBJ1-5 TRBV5-8 - - CASSFPNQPQHF TGTGCCAGCAGCTTTCCAAATCAGCCCCAGCATTTT
TRBJ1-1 TRBV5-1 TRBD1 - CASSPDRGNTEAFF TGCGCCAGCAGCCCGGACAGGGGGAACACTGAAGCTTTCTTT
TRBJ2-5 TRBV15 TRBD2 - CATSREVAGGLGETQYF TGTGCCACCAGCAGAGAGGTAGCGGGGGGGCTAGGTGAGACCCAGTACTTC
TRBJ2-7 TRBV5-1 - - CASSLGEVYEQYF TGCGCCAGCAGCTTGGGGGAGGTCTACGAGCAGTACTTC